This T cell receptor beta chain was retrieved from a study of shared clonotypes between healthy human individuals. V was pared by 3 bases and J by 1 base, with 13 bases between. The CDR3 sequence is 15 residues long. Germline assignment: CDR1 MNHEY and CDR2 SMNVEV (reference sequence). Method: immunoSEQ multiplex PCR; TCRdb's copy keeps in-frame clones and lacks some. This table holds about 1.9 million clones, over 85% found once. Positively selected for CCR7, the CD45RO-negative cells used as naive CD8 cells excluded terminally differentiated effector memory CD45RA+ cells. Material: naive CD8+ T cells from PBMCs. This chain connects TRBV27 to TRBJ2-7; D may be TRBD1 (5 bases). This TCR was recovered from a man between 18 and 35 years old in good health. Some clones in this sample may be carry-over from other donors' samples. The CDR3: CASSLGRGTSYEQYF. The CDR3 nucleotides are TGTGCCAGCAGTTTGGGTAGGGGCACATCCTACGAGCAGTACTTC.